The present T cell receptor (beta chain) was sequenced within a study of T cells in Graves' hyperthyroidism and ophthalmopathy. Criteria for exclusion of patients were uncontrolled infection, other autoimmune disease, pregnancy or lactation. Amplification targeted TCR beta CDR3 regions from RNA transcripts. The HTBI primer set drove a first-round RT-PCR of the TCR CDR3. MiXCR, run by TCRdb on the multiplex PCR reads, gives a single entry per CDR3 protein. The profile covers about half a million distinct CDR3 sequences, with 20% to 25% appearing a single time and under 55% taken by the ten largest. CDR1 KGHDR and CDR2 SFDVKD come from the germline V gene. V gave up 2 bases and J gave up 4 bases, with 14 bases separating them. The CDR3 extends over 15 amino acids.

The sequence derives from a woman aged 70-85 years with Graves' ophthalmopathy. V gene TRBV24-1 combines with J gene TRBJ2-7; D is tentatively TRBD1 or TRBD2 (5 bases each). Sequencing used blood. CDR3 in DNA: TGTGCCACCAGTGATTCGGGGCTGGGGCATTACGAGCAGTACTTC. Residues: CATSDSGLGHYEQYF.